This T cell receptor beta chain was sequenced in a study of T-cell memory formation after mild COVID-19. V was trimmed by 4 bases and J by 5 bases, leaving 18 bases between them. This CDR3 is 15 amino acids long. The germline gives CDR1 SGHRS, CDR2 YFSETQ. Worth noting for this clonotype: The antigen is undetermined.

Researchers used 5'RACE with constant-segment primers to make TCR alpha and TCR beta cDNA libraries that carry sample barcodes and UMIs. TCRdb reprocessed the 5' RACE reads with MiXCR, giving one entry per CDR3 protein. This table holds about 560,000 distinct CDR3 sequences, around a sixth found once. Study results and caveats: Second-wave clones that peaked on day 37 lacked confirmed SARS-CoV-2 specificity. For contracting clones, CD4+ ones sat mainly in CM and EM, CD8+ in EMRA. The study detected some responding clones in pre-infection memory, suggesting cross-reactive memory joined.

The specimen was PBMCs or a T cell subset sorted from them (not recorded which). This clonotype was obtained from an adult woman who had mild COVID-19 (a few samples of this study predate the infection). Cell type and time point are not known. V is TRBV5-1 and J is TRBJ1-1; no clear D. The CDR3 DNA reads as TGCGCCAGCAGCAAGGATGGCGCAGACGGGACTGAAGCTTTCTTT. The encoded protein is CASSKDGADGTEAFF.